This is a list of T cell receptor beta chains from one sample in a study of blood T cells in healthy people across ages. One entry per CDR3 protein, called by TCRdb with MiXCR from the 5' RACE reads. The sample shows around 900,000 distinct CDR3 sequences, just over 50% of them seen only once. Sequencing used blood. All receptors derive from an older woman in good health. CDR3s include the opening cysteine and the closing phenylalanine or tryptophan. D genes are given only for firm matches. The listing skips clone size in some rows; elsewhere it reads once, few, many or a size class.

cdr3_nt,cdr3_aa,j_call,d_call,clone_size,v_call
TGTGCCAGCACCCCGTCAGTTGGACACGTCCCCGGATACGAGCAGTACTTC,CASTPSVGHVPGYEQYF,TRBJ2-7,.,few,TRBV6-1
TGTGCCAGCAGCCCGGATGACAGCAACAATCAGCCCCAGCATTTT,CASSPDDSNNQPQHF,TRBJ1-5,.,.,TRBV11-2
TGTGCCAGCAGCCCCACGAGAACAGGTAGCTCCTACGAGCAGTACTTC,CASSPTRTGSSYEQYF,TRBJ2-7,.,.,TRBV14
TGTGCCAGCAGGGAGACTGAAGCTTTCTTT,CASRETEAFF,TRBJ1-1,.,.,TRBV6-2/TRBV6-3
TGCAGCGTCGGACAGGGGTTCGACGAGCAGTACTTC,CSVGQGFDEQYF,TRBJ2-7,TRBD1,many,TRBV29-1
TGCGCCAGCAGCCAGGGACAGGGCGCCTACAATGAGCAGTTCTTC,CASSQGQGAYNEQFF,TRBJ2-1,TRBD1,few,TRBV4-1
TGCGCCAGCAGCTTCTTCGTACAGGGGGCGACTGGGGCCAACGTCCTGACTTTC,CASSFFVQGATGANVLTF,TRBJ2-6,TRBD1,.,TRBV5-1
TGTGCCACCAGCAGAGCTAGGACTAGCGGGGTCCAAGAGACCCAGTACTTC,CATSRARTSGVQETQYF,TRBJ2-5,TRBD2,many,TRBV15
TGCAGTGCTAGGACATCCGCCTACAATGAGCAGTACTTC,CSARTSAYNEQYF,TRBJ2-7,.,few,TRBV20-1
TGTGCCAGCAGCCCCTTCAAAGGGTGGGAAGAGTACGACGAGCAGTACTTC,CASSPFKGWEEYDEQYF,TRBJ2-7,.,.,TRBV7-2
TGTGCCAGCAGCTATGAAGTTAGTTTGACAGATACGCAGTATTTT,CASSYEVSLTDTQYF,TRBJ2-3,.,.,TRBV6-2/TRBV6-3
TGTGCCAGCAGTGGCAACACCCAAGAGACCCAGTACTTC,CASSGNTQETQYF,TRBJ2-5,.,.,TRBV2
TGTGCCAGCAGTGAAGCGCTGGGCCTAAGCTCCTACGAGCAGTACTTC,CASSEALGLSSYEQYF,TRBJ2-7,.,.,TRBV2
TGTGCCAGCAGCCAAGATAGGACAGGGACCACCTACGAGCAGTACTTC,CASSQDRTGTTYEQYF,TRBJ2-7,TRBD1,.,TRBV4-2
TGTGCCAGCAGCCTTAGTCTACGATCGAGTGAGCAGTTCTTC,CASSLSLRSSEQFF,TRBJ2-1,.,.,TRBV7-7
TGTGCCAGCAAGGGGGGGGGAGGCAAAAACATTCAGTACTTC,CASKGGGGKNIQYF,TRBJ2-4,.,.,TRBV6-5
TGTGCCAGCAGCCAATCCCGGGACACTTCCCAAAGCCTAGCCAAAAACATTCAGTACTTC,CASSQSRDTSQSLAKNIQYF,TRBJ2-4,.,.,TRBV14
TGTGCCAGCAGTTTAAGGGAGACTAGGGGGGATGAGCAGTTCTTC,CASSLRETRGDEQFF,TRBJ2-1,.,once,TRBV12-3/TRBV12-4
TGTGCCAGCACCCTGCCTAGCGCGAGCTCCTACAATGAGCAGTTCTTC,CASTLPSASSYNEQFF,TRBJ2-1,.,.,TRBV6-2/TRBV6-3
TGCAGTGCTAGAGATTCAAGCCGCCCCTACGAGCAGTACTTC,CSARDSSRPYEQYF,TRBJ2-7,.,.,TRBV20-1
TGTGCCAGCAGCCAAGAAGCTAGCGGGAGGGCCGGGGAGCTGTTTTTT,CASSQEASGRAGELFF,TRBJ2-2,TRBD2,.,TRBV4-2
TGTGCCAGCAGCTTAAGCGGGAGCGAAACCGGGGAGCTGTTTTTT,CASSLSGSETGELFF,TRBJ2-2,TRBD2,few,TRBV11-2
TGCGCCAGCAGCTTGGCCCCCAAGGACACTGAAGCTTTCTTT,CASSLAPKDTEAFF,TRBJ1-1,.,once,TRBV5-1
TGTGCCAGCCGCCGATCAGGGGATATTGACGAGCAGTACTTC,CASRRSGDIDEQYF,TRBJ2-7,.,many,TRBV12-3/TRBV12-4
TGCAGTGCTAGAGATCCCCTGCAGGGGGCGCGAGAGCAGTACTTC,CSARDPLQGAREQYF,TRBJ2-5,TRBD1,.,TRBV20-1
TGTGCCAGCAGCCCTAGAGAGTCAGCCAGTTCACCCCTCCACTTT,CASSPRESASSPLHF,TRBJ1-6,.,.,TRBV9
TGCAGTGCTAGAAGCGCTAACTATGGCTACACCTTC,CSARSANYGYTF,TRBJ1-2,.,.,TRBV20-1
TGTGCCAGCAGCCAATTCTGGGTGAGGAGCGTGGCAGATACGCAGTATTTT,CASSQFWVRSVADTQYF,TRBJ2-3,.,.,TRBV14
TGTGCCAGCAGCTTGGGGGACAGGGCGTATTTCGTAAACAATGAGCAGTACTTC,CASSLGDRAYFVNNEQYF,TRBJ2-5,TRBD1,.,TRBV5-4
TGTGCCAGCAGCCCGGTGAGGGCCTCTAATGAAAAACTGTTTTTT,CASSPVRASNEKLFF,TRBJ1-4,.,.,TRBV7-2
TGCAGCGCCTCCCAGGGTTTTGGAGAGACCCAGTACTTC,CSASQGFGETQYF,TRBJ2-5,.,few,TRBV29-1
TGTGCCAGCAGGAGTAATGTGATAGACTACGAGCAGTACTTC,CASRSNVIDYEQYF,TRBJ2-7,.,.,TRBV25-1
TGTGCCAGCAGCTTACAAGCTAGGGAGACCCAGTACTTC,CASSLQARETQYF,TRBJ2-5,.,.,TRBV7-2
TGTGCCAGCCTACTCCGGGGGAATTCACCCCTCCACTTT,CASLLRGNSPLHF,TRBJ1-6,.,.,TRBV2
TGTGCCAGCAGTGGGGACTATAGCAATCAGCCCCAGCATTTT,CASSGDYSNQPQHF,TRBJ1-5,.,few,TRBV12-3/TRBV12-4
TGTGCCAGCAGTCATAGCGGGAGAGGGGATGCGCAGTATTTT,CASSHSGRGDAQYF,TRBJ2-3,TRBD2,.,TRBV12-3/TRBV12-4